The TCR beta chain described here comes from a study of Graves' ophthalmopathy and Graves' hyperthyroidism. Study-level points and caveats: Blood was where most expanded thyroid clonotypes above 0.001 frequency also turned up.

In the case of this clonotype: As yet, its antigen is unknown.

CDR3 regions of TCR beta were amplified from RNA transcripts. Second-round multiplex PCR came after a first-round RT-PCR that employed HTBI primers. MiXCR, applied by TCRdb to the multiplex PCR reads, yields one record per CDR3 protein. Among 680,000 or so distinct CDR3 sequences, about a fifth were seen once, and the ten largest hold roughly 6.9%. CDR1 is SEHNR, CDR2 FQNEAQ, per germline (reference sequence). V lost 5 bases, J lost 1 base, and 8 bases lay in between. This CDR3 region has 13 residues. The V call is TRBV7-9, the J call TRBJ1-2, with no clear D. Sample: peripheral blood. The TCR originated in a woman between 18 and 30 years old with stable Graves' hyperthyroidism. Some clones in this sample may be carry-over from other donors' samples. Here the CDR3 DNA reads TGTGCCAGCAGCGGAAGCAGTAACTATGGCTACACCTTC. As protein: CASSGSSNYGYTF.